Listed below are T cell receptor beta chains from one sample, sequenced in a study of blood T cell repertoires in COVID-19. Only in-frame clones appear in the TCRdb table, and some are missing; sequencing was by immunoSEQ multiplex PCR. The profile covers over 200,000 clones, with 86% appearing a single time and around a tenth taken by the ten largest. The specimen was peripheral blood. Every receptor here comes from a man in his forties or fifties who had recovered from COVID-19. Both conserved end residues are part of each CDR3. Each record gives: J gene, CDR3 length, D gene, clone size, V gene, CDR3 protein, CDR3 DNA. D genes are given only for firm matches. Size tells how often a clone was seen (once, few, many) or the class of an expanded clone, and some rows leave it out.

J gene: TRBJ2-7
CDR3 length: 14
D gene: NA
clone size: NA
V gene: TRBV3-1/TRBV3-2
CDR3 protein: CASSQDSSVYEQYF
CDR3 DNA: TGTGCCAGCAGCCAAGATTCTAGCGTCTACGAGCAGTACTTC

J gene: TRBJ1-1
CDR3 length: 17
D gene: NA
clone size: NA
V gene: TRBV4-3
CDR3 protein: CASSQDPPGHRNTEAFF
CDR3 DNA: TGCGCCAGCAGCCAAGATCCCCCGGGACACCGGAACACTGAAGCTTTCTTT

J gene: TRBJ1-2
CDR3 length: 13
D gene: NA
clone size: NA
V gene: TRBV27
CDR3 protein: CASSPGPTMGYTF
CDR3 DNA: TGTGCCAGCAGCCCCGGTCCGACTATGGGCTACACCTTC

J gene: TRBJ1-2
CDR3 length: 13
D gene: NA
clone size: NA
V gene: TRBV18
CDR3 protein: CASSDTFNYGYTF
CDR3 DNA: TGTGCCAGCTCGGACACCTTCAACTATGGCTACACCTTC

J gene: TRBJ1-2
CDR3 length: 14
D gene: NA
clone size: once
V gene: TRBV3-1/TRBV3-2
CDR3 protein: CASSFRGANYGYTF
CDR3 DNA: TGTGCCAGCAGTTTTCGTGGAGCTAACTATGGCTACACCTTC

J gene: TRBJ2-4
CDR3 length: 17
D gene: NA
clone size: NA
V gene: TRBV13
CDR3 protein: CASSGTAWGLAKNIQYF
CDR3 DNA: TGTGCCAGCAGCGGAACTGCCTGGGGCTTAGCCAAAAACATTCAGTACTTC

J gene: TRBJ2-1
CDR3 length: 11
D gene: NA
clone size: NA
V gene: TRBV7-6
CDR3 protein: CASSFRDEQFF
CDR3 DNA: TGTGCCAGCAGCTTCAGGGATGAGCAGTTCTTC

J gene: TRBJ2-5
CDR3 length: 18
D gene: TRBD2
clone size: NA
V gene: TRBV6-2/TRBV6-3
CDR3 protein: CASSYSSSASGYQETQYF
CDR3 DNA: TGTGCCAGCAGTTACTCTAGCTCGGCTAGCGGGTACCAAGAGACCCAGTACTTC

J gene: TRBJ2-5
CDR3 length: 13
D gene: TRBD2
clone size: NA
V gene: TRBV11-2
CDR3 protein: CASSSSGSETQYF
CDR3 DNA: TGTGCCAGCAGCTCTAGCGGGAGTGAGACCCAGTACTTC

J gene: TRBJ2-5
CDR3 length: 14
D gene: TRBD1
clone size: NA
V gene: TRBV5-4
CDR3 protein: CASSFRGGRETQYF
CDR3 DNA: TGTGCCAGCAGCTTTAGAGGGGGCCGGGAGACCCAGTACTTC

J gene: TRBJ2-1
CDR3 length: 15
D gene: TRBD2
clone size: NA
V gene: TRBV5-1
CDR3 protein: CASSLNSGGYNEQFF
CDR3 DNA: TGCGCCAGCAGCTTGAATAGCGGGGGCTACAATGAGCAGTTCTTC

J gene: TRBJ1-3
CDR3 length: 17
D gene: NA
clone size: NA
V gene: TRBV13
CDR3 protein: CASSLRMGRVSGNTIYF
CDR3 DNA: TGTGCCAGCAGCCTTCGGATGGGCAGGGTGTCTGGAAACACCATATATTTT

J gene: TRBJ1-3
CDR3 length: 15
D gene: NA
clone size: NA
V gene: TRBV13
CDR3 protein: CASSSQGPSGNTIYF
CDR3 DNA: TGTGCCAGCAGTTCACAGGGACCCTCTGGAAACACCATATATTTT

J gene: TRBJ2-7
CDR3 length: 15
D gene: TRBD2
clone size: NA
V gene: TRBV29-1
CDR3 protein: CSVEGTSGRSYEQYF
CDR3 DNA: TGCAGCGTTGAGGGAACTAGCGGACGCTCCTACGAGCAGTACTTC

J gene: TRBJ2-3
CDR3 length: 12
D gene: NA
clone size: NA
V gene: TRBV2
CDR3 protein: CASSDKRGTQYF
CDR3 DNA: TGTGCCAGCAGTGATAAGAGGGGGACGCAGTATTTT

J gene: TRBJ2-7
CDR3 length: 15
D gene: TRBD1
clone size: NA
V gene: TRBV6-2/TRBV6-3
CDR3 protein: CASSPRADRKYEQYF
CDR3 DNA: TGTGCCAGCAGCCCTAGGGCGGACAGGAAGTACGAGCAGTACTTC

J gene: TRBJ2-1
CDR3 length: 15
D gene: TRBD2
clone size: NA
V gene: TRBV11-2
CDR3 protein: CASRTSRSTHNEQFF
CDR3 DNA: TGTGCCAGCAGGACTAGCCGCAGCACTCACAATGAGCAGTTCTTC

J gene: TRBJ1-6
CDR3 length: 15
D gene: NA
clone size: NA
V gene: TRBV6-2/TRBV6-3
CDR3 protein: CASSLLEGGNSPLHF
CDR3 DNA: TGTGCCAGCAGCTTACTAGAAGGGGGTAATTCACCCCTCCACTTT

J gene: TRBJ2-6
CDR3 length: 17
D gene: TRBD2
clone size: NA
V gene: TRBV5-1
CDR3 protein: CASSTGLAHSGANVLTF
CDR3 DNA: TGCGCCAGCAGCACGGGACTAGCGCACTCTGGGGCCAACGTCCTGACTTTC

J gene: TRBJ1-2
CDR3 length: 14
D gene: NA
clone size: once
V gene: TRBV7-9
CDR3 protein: CASSFGKDTYGYTF
CDR3 DNA: TGTGCCAGCAGCTTCGGGAAGGATACTTATGGCTACACCTTC

J gene: TRBJ2-2
CDR3 length: 19
D gene: TRBD2
clone size: NA
V gene: TRBV7-8
CDR3 protein: CASSPRWGLAGSHTGELFF
CDR3 DNA: TGTGCCAGCAGCCCGAGATGGGGACTAGCGGGATCCCACACCGGGGAGCTGTTTTTT

J gene: TRBJ2-1
CDR3 length: 14
D gene: TRBD2
clone size: NA
V gene: TRBV7-6
CDR3 protein: CASSSGTRGGKQFF
CDR3 DNA: TGTGCCAGCAGCTCCGGGACTAGGGGCGGGAAGCAGTTCTTC

J gene: TRBJ2-1
CDR3 length: 13
D gene: TRBD2
clone size: NA
V gene: TRBV12-3/TRBV12-4
CDR3 protein: CASSSSGNHEQFF
CDR3 DNA: TGTGCCAGCAGTAGTAGCGGGAACCATGAGCAGTTCTTC

J gene: TRBJ2-5
CDR3 length: 16
D gene: NA
clone size: NA
V gene: TRBV2
CDR3 protein: CASSEAVRRIQETQYF
CDR3 DNA: TGTGCCAGCAGTGAAGCGGTGCGGAGAATCCAAGAGACCCAGTACTTC

J gene: TRBJ1-4
CDR3 length: 14
D gene: NA
clone size: NA
V gene: TRBV27
CDR3 protein: CASSPHWTNEKLFF
CDR3 DNA: TGTGCCAGCAGTCCTCACTGGACTAATGAAAAACTGTTTTTT

J gene: TRBJ1-3
CDR3 length: 13
D gene: NA
clone size: NA
V gene: TRBV5-4
CDR3 protein: CASSNRVGNTIYF
CDR3 DNA: TGTGCCAGCAGCAACAGGGTTGGAAACACCATATATTTT

J gene: TRBJ2-1
CDR3 length: 15
D gene: TRBD1
clone size: NA
V gene: TRBV7-9
CDR3 protein: CASSSPGTGYNEQFF
CDR3 DNA: TGTGCCAGCAGCTCCCCCGGGACAGGGTACAATGAGCAGTTCTTC

J gene: TRBJ2-1
CDR3 length: 13
D gene: NA
clone size: NA
V gene: TRBV9
CDR3 protein: CASSPTLDTEQFF
CDR3 DNA: TGTGCCAGCAGCCCAACTTTGGACACCGAGCAGTTCTTC

J gene: TRBJ2-1
CDR3 length: 15
D gene: NA
clone size: few
V gene: TRBV9
CDR3 protein: CASSAQASSYNEQFF
CDR3 DNA: TGTGCCAGCAGCGCGCAGGCGAGCTCCTACAATGAGCAGTTCTTC

J gene: TRBJ2-7
CDR3 length: 10
D gene: NA
clone size: NA
V gene: TRBV2
CDR3 protein: CASSAYSQYF
CDR3 DNA: TGTGCCAGCAGTGCCTACTCCCAGTACTTC

J gene: TRBJ1-1
CDR3 length: 15
D gene: NA
clone size: NA
V gene: TRBV14
CDR3 protein: CASSQDHRANTEAFF
CDR3 DNA: TGTGCCAGCAGCCAGGACCACAGGGCTAACACTGAAGCTTTCTTT

J gene: TRBJ2-7
CDR3 length: 16
D gene: TRBD1
clone size: NA
V gene: TRBV27
CDR3 protein: CASSWTGVQPSYEQYF
CDR3 DNA: TGTGCCAGCAGTTGGACAGGGGTCCAACCCTCCTACGAGCAGTACTTC

J gene: TRBJ2-5
CDR3 length: 15
D gene: NA
clone size: NA
V gene: TRBV4-3
CDR3 protein: CASSRTRGYQETQYF
CDR3 DNA: TGCGCCAGCAGCCGGACGCGGGGATACCAAGAGACCCAGTACTTC

J gene: TRBJ2-3
CDR3 length: 16
D gene: NA
clone size: NA
V gene: TRBV24-1
CDR3 protein: CATSDSPGYPYGTQYF
CDR3 DNA: TGTGCCACCAGTGATTCCCCGGGGTATCCTTATGGTACGCAGTATTTT

J gene: TRBJ2-2
CDR3 length: 16
D gene: TRBD2
clone size: once
V gene: TRBV5-1
CDR3 protein: CASSPSGGANTGELFF
CDR3 DNA: TGCGCCAGCAGTCCGAGCGGGGGGGCGAACACCGGGGAGCTGTTTTTT

J gene: TRBJ2-3
CDR3 length: 17
D gene: NA
clone size: NA
V gene: TRBV18
CDR3 protein: CTSSPIVTANPTDTQYF
CDR3 DNA: TGTACCAGCTCACCAATAGTGACAGCGAATCCTACAGATACGCAGTATTTT

J gene: TRBJ1-2
CDR3 length: 15
D gene: NA
clone size: NA
V gene: TRBV5-1
CDR3 protein: CASSLAVRLGGGYTF
CDR3 DNA: TGCGCCAGCAGCTTGGCTGTACGGCTCGGAGGAGGCTACACCTTC

J gene: TRBJ2-7
CDR3 length: 14
D gene: NA
clone size: NA
V gene: TRBV7-9
CDR3 protein: CASSFNRISYEQYF
CDR3 DNA: TGTGCCAGCAGCTTTAACAGGATCTCCTACGAGCAGTACTTC

J gene: TRBJ2-7
CDR3 length: 14
D gene: TRBD1
clone size: NA
V gene: TRBV7-2
CDR3 protein: CASSRTGTYYEQYF
CDR3 DNA: TGTGCCAGCAGCAGGACAGGGACCTACTACGAGCAGTACTTC

J gene: TRBJ1-5
CDR3 length: 12
D gene: NA
clone size: once
V gene: TRBV19
CDR3 protein: CASSDTNQPQHF
CDR3 DNA: TGTGCCAGTAGTGACACGAATCAGCCCCAGCATTTT

J gene: TRBJ1-2
CDR3 length: 14
D gene: TRBD1
clone size: NA
V gene: TRBV19
CDR3 protein: CATREDRVIGGYTF
CDR3 DNA: TGTGCCACCCGGGAGGACAGGGTCATCGGTGGCTACACCTTC

J gene: TRBJ2-7
CDR3 length: 15
D gene: NA
clone size: NA
V gene: TRBV7-9
CDR3 protein: CASSPRGAVPYEQYF
CDR3 DNA: TGTGCCAGCAGCCCCCGGGGGGCAGTTCCGTACGAGCAGTACTTC

J gene: TRBJ2-7
CDR3 length: 15
D gene: TRBD2
clone size: NA
V gene: TRBV9
CDR3 protein: CASNRWGGASHEQYF
CDR3 DNA: TGTGCCAGCAATCGGTGGGGAGGGGCCTCCCACGAGCAGTACTTC

J gene: TRBJ2-1
CDR3 length: 15
D gene: TRBD2
clone size: once
V gene: TRBV27
CDR3 protein: CASRSLGSGSNEQFF
CDR3 DNA: TGTGCCAGCCGATCCCTGGGTAGCGGGAGCAATGAGCAGTTCTTC